These 5 T cell receptor beta chains came from one sample sequenced in a study of blood T cell repertoires in COVID-19. Sequenced by immunoSEQ multiplex PCR; TCRdb stores in-frame clones only, minus some. The sample includes nearly 400,000 clones, approximately 89% seen only once; the top ten take 1.5% to 2%. The sequenced material came from PBMCs or T cells enriched from blood (not recorded which). These receptors all come from a young woman who had recovered from COVID-19.

The CDR3: CASSPQSTLRYNEQFF. CDR3 nucleotide sequence: TGTGCCAGCTCACCTCAAAGCACCCTGAGGTACAATGAGCAGTTCTTC. The chain combines TRBV18 with TRBJ2-1; the D is unclear. V shed 3 bases and J shed 4 bases, with 16 bases lying between them. This CDR3 has 16 amino acids. CDR1 is KGHSH and CDR2 is LQKENI in the germline V gene. The full variable domain, with the rest looked up from reference TRBV18 and TRBJ2-1, is NAGVMQNPRHLVRRRGQEARLRCSPMKGHSHVYWYRQLPEEGLKFMVYLQKENIIDESGMPKERFSAEFPKEGPSILRIQQVVRGDSAAYFCASSPQSTLRYNEQFFGPGTRLTVL.

The V and J genes are TRBV30 and TRBJ1-3; no definite D call. This CDR3 has 15 amino acids. CDR1 and CDR2 (germline): GTSNPN, SVGIG (reference sequence). The V and J ends lost 4 bases and 0 bases respectively, with 13 bases between them. In DNA form, the CDR3 reads TGTGCCTGGACTCGGGGTAAGGGCTCTGGAAACACCATATATTTT. It codes for CAWTRGKGSGNTIYF.

V and J are TRBV6-4 and TRBJ2-7, with 10 bases that match TRBD1. Germline V lookup: CDR1 MRHNA, CDR2 SNTAGT. The CDR3 has 16 residues. Trimming removed 3 bases from V and 2 bases from J; junction bases left unmatched: 7. CDR3 coding DNA: TGTGCCAGCAGTGAGGTAAGGGACAGGGGAACCTACGAGCAGTACTTC. Residues: CASSEVRDRGTYEQYF.

The chain employs TRBV5-1 and TRBJ2-7; D remains ambiguous. The CDR3 sequence is 13 residues long. V was cut by 0 bases and J by 2 bases, with 6 bases left in between. Per germline, CDR1 SGHRS and CDR2 YFSETQ. This CDR3 is CASSLETPYEQYF. The CDR3 DNA reads as TGCGCCAGCAGCTTGGAAACACCCTACGAGCAGTACTTC. Using reference TRBV5-1 and TRBJ2-7 for the parts outside the CDR3, the full variable domain is KAGVTQTPRYLIKTRGQQVTLSCSPISGHRSVSWYQQTPGQGLQFLFEYFSETQRNKGNFPGRFSGRQFSNSRSEMNVSTLELGDSALYLCASSLETPYEQYFGPGTRLTVT.

This clone was seen a single time. This chain links TRBV6-2 or TRBV6-3 with TRBJ2-5; 9 bases map to TRBD2. V was clipped by 5 bases and J by 3 bases; unmatched bases: 10. Germline V gene sequence: CDR1 MNHEY, CDR2 SVGEGT. The CDR3 loop spans 16 amino acids. The CDR3: CASSPFGGGAEETQYF. CDR3 DNA sequence: TGTGCCAGCAGTCCGTTCGGCGGGGGGGCCGAAGAGACCCAGTACTTC.